The 13 T cell receptor beta chains listed next were all sequenced from one sample in a study of T cells in Graves' hyperthyroidism and ophthalmopathy. The investigators amplified TCR beta CDR3 regions from RNA transcripts. TCR CDR3 regions were first amplified by RT-PCR with HTBI primers. TCRdb redid the calling of the multiplex PCR reads with MiXCR, one entry per CDR3 protein. Here the sample spans about 640,000 distinct CDR3 sequences, roughly 20% being singletons. The specimen was blood. The receptor set was obtained from a young man with Graves' ophthalmopathy.

The chain carries TRBV19 and TRBJ2-5; no firm D call. The CDR3 loop spans 14 amino acids. Trimming left V 2 bases short and J 5 bases short, with 12 bases between. Germline CDR1 and CDR2: LNHDA and SQIVND (reference sequence). The CDR3 loop reads CASSITGFGETQYF. In nucleotides, the CDR3 is TGTGCCAGTAGTATAACTGGCTTCGGTGAGACCCAGTACTTC.

This clonotype has more than one count but fewer than ten. The gene calls are TRBV24-1 and TRBJ2-1; possibly TRBD2 for D (6 bases). The CDR3 totals 14 residues. Trimming left V 7 bases short and J 9 bases short, with 18 bases between. Germline values: CDR1 KGHDR, CDR2 SFDVKD. The CDR3 reads CATRSQRLGGEQFF. The CDR3 DNA follows: TGTGCCACCAGATCGCAAAGACTAGGTGGTGAGCAGTTCTTC.

The rearrangement uses TRBV13 and TRBJ1-3, with D maybe TRBD1 (5 bases). In germline, CDR1 is PRHDT, CDR2 FYEKMQ (reference sequence). This CDR3 region has 16 residues. V lost 0 bases, J lost 1 base, and 10 bases lay in between. CDR3 protein: CASSLGSRVSGNTIYF. For the CDR3, the DNA is TGTGCCAGCAGCTTAGGATCCAGGGTTTCTGGAAACACCATATATTTT.

This clonotype was detected ten times or more. The rearrangement links TRBV28 to TRBJ2-7; D possibly corresponds to TRBD1 (6 bases). CDR3 length: 12 residues. In germline, CDR1 is MDHEN, CDR2 SYDVKM. Trimming removed 8 bases at V and 5 bases at J, with 13 bases between. The CDR3 coding sequence is TGTGCCAGCCGCTCAGGGGACCACGAGCAGTACTTC. Translated: CASRSGDHEQYF.

V is TRBV6-5 and J is TRBJ2-2, with 9 bases aligning to TRBD2. The V and J ends lost 0 bases and 3 bases, in that order; junction bases with no gene match: 11. CDR1 MNHEY and CDR2 SVGAGI come from the germline V gene. The CDR3 contains 19 residues. For the CDR3, the DNA is TGTGCCAGCAGTTACTCCGTGGGACTAGCAAACTCCGACACCGGGGAGCTGTTTTTT. Translated: CASSYSVGLANSDTGELFF.

Worth noting for this clonotype: Possible read error: a much larger clone is one base away. This chain joins TRBV27 and TRBJ2-1, with D perhaps matching TRBD2 (6 bases). The germline V gene has CDR1 MNHEY and CDR2 SMNVEV (reference sequence). CDR3 length equals 15 residues. Trimming removed 3 bases at V and 4 bases at J, with 13 bases between. This CDR3 is CASSFGGKVYNEQFF. CDR3 nucleotide sequence: TGTGCCAGCAGTTTTGGCGGGAAGGTTTACAATGAGCAGTTCTTC.

There are a few counts of this clonotype. The chain is built from TRBV30 and TRBJ2-6, with D tentatively TRBD1 (5 bases). The CDR3 has 19 residues. Germline V gene sequence: CDR1 GTSNPN, CDR2 SVGIG (reference sequence). V lost 3 bases and J 4 bases, leaving 25 bases between the germline ends. The CDR3 region has the DNA TGTGCCTGGAGGCAATCCCTTCTACGACAGACATGGGGGGCCAACGTCCTGACTTTC. Translation: CAWRQSLLRQTWGANVLTF.

This chain links TRBV30 with TRBJ2-7, with D perhaps matching TRBD2 (6 bases). CDR3 length equals 13 residues. Per germline, CDR1 GTSNPN and CDR2 SVGIG (reference sequence). With 0 bases removed from V and 6 bases from J, the gap between germline ends came to 12 bases. The CDR3 DNA follows: TGTGCCTGGAGTGTAGGAGGGACTGGCGAGCAGTACTTC. It is translated as CAWSVGGTGEQYF.

In its sample, this clonotype was seen a few times. This rearrangement joins TRBV6-1 to TRBJ2-7, with D perhaps being TRBD1 or TRBD2 (5 bases each). V shed 6 bases and J shed 1 base, with 16 bases lying between them. The CDR3 totals 15 residues. Germline loops: CDR1 MNHNS, CDR2 SASEGT. The CDR3 DNA follows: TGTGCCAGCAGCCCGGGGACGGCCCTATCCTACGAGCAGTACTTC. Its translation: CASSPGTALSYEQYF.

The chain's CDR3 is CSAREQAGDFPNEQFF. CDR3 in DNA: TGCAGTGCTAGAGAGCAAGCGGGAGATTTTCCCAATGAGCAGTTCTTC. The rearrangement links TRBV20-1 to TRBJ2-1; 8 bases agree with TRBD2. This CDR3 has 16 residues. Germline CDR1 reads DFQATT; CDR2 reads SNEGSKA (reference sequence). The ends lost 0 bases at V and 6 bases at J; junction bases unmatched: 10.

This clonotype was observed at least ten times. This sequence joins TRBV12-3 or TRBV12-4 and TRBJ1-4, with no clear D. The CDR3 is made up of 14 amino acids. V was trimmed by 4 bases and J by 0 bases, leaving 6 bases between them. CDR3 sequence reads: CASSWKATNEKLFF. The CDR3 DNA sequence: TGTGCCAGCAGTTGGAAAGCAACTAATGAAAAACTGTTTTTT.

V gene TRBV2 combines with J gene TRBJ2-5; D possibly corresponds to TRBD2 (6 bases). Germline CDR1 is SNHLY and CDR2 is FYNNEI. V lost 6 bases and J 4 bases, leaving 18 bases between the germline ends. The CDR3 runs to 15 residues. The CDR3 here is CASSSAGLGTETQYF. CDR3 coding DNA: TGTGCCAGCAGCTCGGCGGGACTGGGCACAGAGACCCAGTACTTC.

V gene TRBV6-1 combines with J gene TRBJ2-6; D remains ambiguous. V was pared by 8 bases and J by 2 bases, with 7 bases between. This CDR3 is 13 amino acids long. Per germline, CDR1 MNHNS and CDR2 SASEGT. The CDR3 reads CASEAAGANVLTF. The CDR3 region has the DNA TGTGCCAGCGAGGCTGCTGGGGCCAACGTCCTGACTTTC.